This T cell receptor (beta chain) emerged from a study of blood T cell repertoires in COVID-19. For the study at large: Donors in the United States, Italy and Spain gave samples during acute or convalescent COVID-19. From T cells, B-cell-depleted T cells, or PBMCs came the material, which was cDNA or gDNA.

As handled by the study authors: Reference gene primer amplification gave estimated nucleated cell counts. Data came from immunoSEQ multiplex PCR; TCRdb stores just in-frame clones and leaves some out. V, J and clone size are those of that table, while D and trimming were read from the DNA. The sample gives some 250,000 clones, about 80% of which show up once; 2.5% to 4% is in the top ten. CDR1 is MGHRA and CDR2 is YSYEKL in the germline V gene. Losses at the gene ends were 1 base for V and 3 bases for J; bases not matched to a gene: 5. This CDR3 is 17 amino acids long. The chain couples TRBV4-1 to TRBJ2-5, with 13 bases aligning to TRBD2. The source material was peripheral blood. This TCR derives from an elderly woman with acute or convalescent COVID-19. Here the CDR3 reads CASSQGAGLAGEETQYF. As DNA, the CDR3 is TGCGCCAGCAGCCAAGGTGCCGGACTAGCGGGAGAAGAGACCCAGTACTTC.